This paragraph covers one T cell receptor beta chain sequence. Germline values: CDR1 LGHNA, CDR2 YSLEER. V shed 1 base and J shed 0 bases, with 15 bases lying between them. The CDR3 length is 17 residues. The PCR made use of 60 Vbeta and 13 Jbeta primers. Clones were sequenced by immunoSEQ multiplex PCR, and TCRdb holds only the in-frame ones, with some missing. The sample records some 150,000 clones, roughly 85% being singletons. The sample belongs to a study of cytomegalovirus exposure and HLA in healthy donors. The V gene is TRBV4-3, the J gene TRBJ1-1; D remains unclear. Sequencing input: PBMCs. This TCR was recovered from a woman aged 18-29 years in good health and CMV-seronegative. The CDR3 DNA reads as TGCGCCAGCAGCCAAGTTTGGCAGTTGAAAATGAACACTGAAGCTTTCTTT. This gives the protein CASSQVWQLKMNTEAFF.